This T cell receptor beta chain was sequenced in a study of blood T cell repertoires in COVID-19 (dated by TCRdb to about 2020). Regarding the research as a whole: Collaborator samples came from the United States, Italy and Spain and covered acute and convalescent phases of COVID-19. The prospective study material was composed of cDNA or gDNA derived from T cells, B-cell-depleted T cells, or PBMCs. The dataset comprised deeply sampled blood TCRbeta repertoires from subjects exposed to, actively infected with, or recovered from COVID-19. A freely available public database, intended as a resource for researchers studying the immune response to SARS-CoV-2, is where the repertoires were released. The samples were drawn from two sources: the first 160 participants of the ongoing ImmuneRACE study, and over 950 subjects contributed by 6 global collaborators. Sample metadata almost always included a de-identified subject ID, COVID-19 status, age in years and sex. Where available, HLA class I and class II types were taken from metadata supplied by the sample provider and were not determined by assay-based typing.

In regard to this clone: Which antigen it targets is not known. The record has no base qualities; no much larger clone is one base away.

On the study overall, not on this receptor specifically: The quantity of clinical and demographic metadata differed by source and by participant and was supplied without curation.

V drops 6 bases and J drops 5 bases, leaving 11 bases in between. CDR1 and CDR2, per the germline V gene, are MNHEY and SVGAGI. The CDR3 spans 13 residues, from the cysteine through the phenylalanine. Just the 39-base CDR3 DNA is kept, in frame starting at base 1. The collaborating institutions used their own protocols to collect whole blood in K2EDTA tubes. Collaborator samples were shipped for TCRbeta analysis as frozen whole blood, isolated PBMCs, or DNA extracted from either sample type. The immunoSEQ Assay, a bias-controlled multiplex PCR, was used to amplify TCRbeta CDR3 regions from genomic DNA. The original methods were these. The number of nucleated cells in each sample was estimated by amplification of reference gene primers within the assay. To quantify the absolute abundance of each unique TCRbeta CDR3 rearrangement, sequence reads were collapsed and filtered. Productive Simpson clonality was computed per sample as the square root of Simpson's diversity index over productive rearrangements. TCRdb re-hosts the immuneACCESS table, in-frame sequences only. Its copies lack some clones; in the studies checked, an unresolved V gene accounts for under half of them, and the cause for the rest is not known. The D gene and trimming were derived from the DNA, and the V and J assignments and clone size from that table. Present in this sample are about 82,000 clones, 74% of which were seen just once. The top ten hold 2.6% of the sample.

Sequenced: peripheral blood. This sequence was found in a human donor with acute or convalescent COVID-19. The donor label of this sample is uncertain. The receptor chain draws on TRBV6-5 and TRBJ2-1, and TRBD1 may be the D gene, going by 6 matching bases. The CDR3 protein: CASRGAGNNEQFF. The sequenced DNA is TGTGCCAGCAGGGGGGCAGGAAACAATGAGCAGTTCTTC.